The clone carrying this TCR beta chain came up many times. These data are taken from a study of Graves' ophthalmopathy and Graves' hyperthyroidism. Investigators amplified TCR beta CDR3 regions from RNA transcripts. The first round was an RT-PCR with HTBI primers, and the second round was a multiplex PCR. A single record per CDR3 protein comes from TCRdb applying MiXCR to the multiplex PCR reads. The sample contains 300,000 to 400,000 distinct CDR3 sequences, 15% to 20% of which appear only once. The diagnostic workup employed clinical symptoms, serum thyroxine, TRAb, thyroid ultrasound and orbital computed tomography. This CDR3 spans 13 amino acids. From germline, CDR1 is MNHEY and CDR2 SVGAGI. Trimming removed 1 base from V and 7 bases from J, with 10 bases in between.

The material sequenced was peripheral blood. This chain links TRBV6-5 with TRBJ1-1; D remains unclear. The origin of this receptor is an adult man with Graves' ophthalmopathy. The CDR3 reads CASSYWPGNEAFF. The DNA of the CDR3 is TGTGCCAGCAGTTACTGGCCAGGAAATGAAGCTTTCTTT.